Listed below are T cell receptor beta chains from one sample, sequenced in a study of shared clonotypes between healthy human individuals. Produced via immunoSEQ multiplex PCR; TCRdb's table is partial and in-frame only. The table includes some 2.4 million clones, approximately 93% detected once. Sequenced: naive CD4+ T cells from PBMCs. These TCRs come from a young man in good health. Some clones in this sample may be carry-over from other donors' samples. Both conserved end residues are part of each CDR3. Fields, in order: J gene, clone size, D gene, V gene, CDR3 DNA, CDR3 protein. A D gene is named only where the DNA matches it firmly. Size values are once, few and many counts, or a class for expanded clones, and some rows have none.

J: TRBJ2-5
size: NA
D: NA
V: TRBV18
DNA: TGTGCCAGCTCCCCAGGGGAGCAAGAGACCCAGTACTTC
CDR3: CASSPGEQETQYF

J: TRBJ2-7
size: NA
D: TRBD1
V: TRBV11-2
DNA: TGTGCCAGCAGCCCGAGGACAGGGGGCGGGGAGCAGTACTTC
CDR3: CASSPRTGGGEQYF

J: TRBJ2-1
size: NA
D: NA
V: TRBV5-4
DNA: TGTGCCAGCAGCTTGGAGGGACCCTCCTACAATGAGCAGTTCTTC
CDR3: CASSLEGPSYNEQFF

J: TRBJ2-7
size: NA
D: NA
V: TRBV7-2
DNA: TGTGCCAGCAGCTTAATCGGCCGCGTCAACGAGCAGTACTTC
CDR3: CASSLIGRVNEQYF

J: TRBJ2-7
size: NA
D: TRBD1
V: TRBV27
DNA: TGTGCCAGCAGTTTATGGGGACAGAGCTCCTACGAGCAGTACTTC
CDR3: CASSLWGQSSYEQYF

J: TRBJ2-2
size: NA
D: TRBD1
V: TRBV6-6
DNA: TGTGCCAGCAGTTTGGACAGGGGGACCGGGGAGCTGTTTTTT
CDR3: CASSLDRGTGELFF

J: TRBJ2-5
size: NA
D: TRBD2
V: TRBV29-1
DNA: TGCAGCGTTGTTTTGGCGGGAGCAGAGACCCAGTACTTC
CDR3: CSVVLAGAETQYF

J: TRBJ1-2
size: NA
D: NA
V: TRBV7-2
DNA: TGTGCCAGCAGCTTAGCGACCGGGACCTATGGCTACACCTTC
CDR3: CASSLATGTYGYTF

J: TRBJ2-1
size: once
D: NA
V: TRBV4-2
DNA: TGTGCCAGCAGCCAAGATGTCTGGGAAGGAGGGTCCTACAATGAGCAGTTCTTC
CDR3: CASSQDVWEGGSYNEQFF

J: TRBJ2-5
size: NA
D: TRBD1
V: TRBV7-9
DNA: TGTGCCAGCAGCTGGGGACAGGGGGGAGCGGCCCAGTACTTC
CDR3: CASSWGQGGAAQYF

J: TRBJ2-5
size: NA
D: NA
V: TRBV18
DNA: TGTGCCAGCTCAAAGACGGGCGCCTTCCAAGAGACCCAGTACTTC
CDR3: CASSKTGAFQETQYF

J: TRBJ1-5
size: NA
D: NA
V: TRBV27
DNA: TGTGCCAGCAGTTCGGGACGGAGGATAGTTTATAGCAATCAGCCCCAGCATTTT
CDR3: CASSSGRRIVYSNQPQHF

J: TRBJ1-1
size: NA
D: NA
V: TRBV27
DNA: TGTGCCAGCAGTTCCCGGGAGGGACGGACTGAAGCTTTCTTT
CDR3: CASSSREGRTEAFF

J: TRBJ2-7
size: NA
D: TRBD2
V: TRBV28
DNA: TGTGCCAGCAGTGCACAAAGCGGGAGGGGGACCTACGAGCAGTACTTC
CDR3: CASSAQSGRGTYEQYF

J: TRBJ2-7
size: NA
D: NA
V: TRBV11-3
DNA: TGTGCCAGCAGCTTGACGCCAACCTCCTACGAGCAGTACTTC
CDR3: CASSLTPTSYEQYF

J: TRBJ2-7
size: NA
D: NA
V: TRBV5-8
DNA: TGTGCCAGCAGCCGCCGGTACAGGGAATCATACGAGCAGTACTTC
CDR3: CASSRRYRESYEQYF

J: TRBJ1-1
size: NA
D: TRBD1
V: TRBV10-2
DNA: TGCGCCAGCAGCGACAGGGAGATGAACACTGAAGCTTTCTTT
CDR3: CASSDREMNTEAFF

J: TRBJ1-2
size: NA
D: NA
V: TRBV29-1
DNA: TGCAGCGGAACTACAGAGAACTATGGCTACACCTTC
CDR3: CSGTTENYGYTF

J: TRBJ1-1
size: few
D: TRBD1
V: TRBV7-3
DNA: TGTGCCAGCAGCTTCGACAGGGGGAACACTGAAGCTTTCTTT
CDR3: CASSFDRGNTEAFF

J: TRBJ2-3
size: NA
D: TRBD2
V: TRBV10-3
DNA: TGTGCCACCAGGCCGGGACTAGCGGGCAGCACAGATACGCAGTATTTT
CDR3: CATRPGLAGSTDTQYF

J: TRBJ2-7
size: NA
D: NA
V: TRBV6-1
DNA: TGTGCCAGCAGTGAAGGCGGGTTCACCTACGAGCAGTACTTC
CDR3: CASSEGGFTYEQYF

J: TRBJ1-6
size: NA
D: NA
V: TRBV6-5
DNA: TGTGCCAGCAATGGCGGCTATAATTCACCCCTCCACTTT
CDR3: CASNGGYNSPLHF

J: TRBJ2-7
size: NA
D: NA
V: TRBV28
DNA: TGTGCCAGCAGTTCCGGTGGATACGAGCAGTACTTC
CDR3: CASSSGGYEQYF

J: TRBJ2-7
size: NA
D: TRBD2
V: TRBV19
DNA: TGTGCCAGTAGTATAGGGGCTAGCGGGGCCTACGAGCAGTACTTC
CDR3: CASSIGASGAYEQYF

J: TRBJ2-5
size: NA
D: NA
V: TRBV11-2
DNA: TGTGCCAGCGGGAAGGGGGGAGGTGAGACCCAGTACTTC
CDR3: CASGKGGGETQYF

J: TRBJ2-5
size: NA
D: NA
V: TRBV28
DNA: TGTGCCAGCAGCAAGAGGCGGGCTAGCCCCTACCGGGCGGAAGAGACCCAGTACTTC
CDR3: CASSKRRASPYRAEETQYF

J: TRBJ2-3
size: NA
D: TRBD2
V: TRBV7-2
DNA: TGTGCCAGCAGCTTAGCGGGACTAGCGGGAACAGCAGATACGCAGTATTTT
CDR3: CASSLAGLAGTADTQYF

J: TRBJ2-4
size: NA
D: TRBD1
V: TRBV10-1
DNA: TGCGCCAGCAGTGATTCTCGGGACAGGGTTCTCTTACAGTACTTC
CDR3: CASSDSRDRVLLQYF

J: TRBJ2-6
size: NA
D: TRBD1
V: TRBV29-1
DNA: TGCAGCGTTGAAGTTCTGGGGACAGGCCGCTCTGGGGCCAACGTCCTGACTTTC
CDR3: CSVEVLGTGRSGANVLTF

J: TRBJ2-5
size: NA
D: NA
V: TRBV27
DNA: TGTGCCAGCAGTTTAACCCGGGACGAGACCCAGTACTTC
CDR3: CASSLTRDETQYF

J: TRBJ1-2
size: NA
D: NA
V: TRBV2
DNA: TGTGCCAGCACGGGGACTCCCGCGTATGGCTACACCTTC
CDR3: CASTGTPAYGYTF

J: TRBJ1-4
size: few
D: NA
V: TRBV19
DNA: TGTGCCAGTAGTCCGCCACAAAGGGAACTGTTTTTT
CDR3: CASSPPQRELFF

J: TRBJ1-1
size: NA
D: TRBD1
V: TRBV19
DNA: TGTGCCAGTAGCTATATTGGGACAGTGAACACTGAAGCTTTCTTT
CDR3: CASSYIGTVNTEAFF

J: TRBJ1-5
size: NA
D: NA
V: TRBV6-5
DNA: TGTGCCAGCAGTTACTCGCGGGGGGTGCCCCAGCATTTT
CDR3: CASSYSRGVPQHF

J: TRBJ2-5
size: NA
D: TRBD1
V: TRBV6-4
DNA: TGTGCCAGCAGCGACAAAAAAGGGACAGGGGGTCGAGTAGGGTTATCAGAGACCCAGTACTTC
CDR3: CASSDKKGTGGRVGLSETQYF

J: TRBJ2-7
size: NA
D: TRBD1
V: TRBV2
DNA: TGTGCCAGCAGACTCGACAGGGGGAGTCCCTACGAGCAGTACTTC
CDR3: CASRLDRGSPYEQYF

J: TRBJ1-1
size: NA
D: NA
V: TRBV18
DNA: TGTGCCAGCTCAGCAGGGGATGGTAACACTGAAGCTTTCTTT
CDR3: CASSAGDGNTEAFF

J: TRBJ2-3
size: NA
D: NA
V: TRBV5-4
DNA: TGTGCCAGCAGCCCCCGGGCTACTAGCACAGATACGCAGTATTTT
CDR3: CASSPRATSTDTQYF

J: TRBJ2-7
size: NA
D: NA
V: TRBV7-2
DNA: TGTGCCAGCAGCGGGGTTGGAAACTACGAGCAGTACTTC
CDR3: CASSGVGNYEQYF

J: TRBJ2-2
size: NA
D: TRBD2
V: TRBV7-9
DNA: TGTGCCAGCAGCTCACGGACTAGCGGGACGGGAACCGGGGAGCTGTTTTTT
CDR3: CASSSRTSGTGTGELFF

J: TRBJ1-6
size: NA
D: TRBD1
V: TRBV4-1
DNA: TGCGCCAGCAGCAAAAAACTCACAGGGGATTCACCCCTCCACTTT
CDR3: CASSKKLTGDSPLHF

J: TRBJ1-2
size: NA
D: TRBD1
V: TRBV29-1
DNA: TGCAGCGTGCAACCCGGGACAGGGTATGGCTACACCTTC
CDR3: CSVQPGTGYGYTF

J: TRBJ2-5
size: NA
D: NA
V: TRBV5-1
DNA: TGCGCCAGCAGCTCCGCCGGGTTCGAAGAGACCCAGTACTTC
CDR3: CASSSAGFEETQYF

J: TRBJ1-2
size: NA
D: NA
V: TRBV28
DNA: TGTGCCAGCAGTTCGACCGTACCAGGAGGCTACACCTTC
CDR3: CASSSTVPGGYTF

J: TRBJ2-2
size: once
D: TRBD1
V: TRBV6-1
DNA: TGTGCCAGCAGACCGGGACAGCGCACCGGGGAGCTGTTTTTT
CDR3: CASRPGQRTGELFF

J: TRBJ2-7
size: NA
D: NA
V: TRBV6-5
DNA: TGTGCCAGCACTGGCGAATCCTACGGGCAGTACTTC
CDR3: CASTGESYGQYF

J: TRBJ1-1
size: NA
D: TRBD1
V: TRBV4-3
DNA: TGCGCCAGCAGCCCCGGGGACAGGAACACTGAAGCTTTCTTT
CDR3: CASSPGDRNTEAFF

J: TRBJ2-3
size: NA
D: TRBD2
V: TRBV27
DNA: TGTGCCAGCAGTCCAACGGGACTAGCGGCCACAAGTACGCAGTATTTT
CDR3: CASSPTGLAATSTQYF

J: TRBJ2-5
size: few
D: NA
V: TRBV2
DNA: TGTGCCAGCAAGGAGGGTGGGGAGACCCAGTACTTC
CDR3: CASKEGGETQYF

J: TRBJ1-5
size: NA
D: NA
V: TRBV28
DNA: TGTGCCAGCAGTTTAAGAACAGGGAGCGGCAATCAGCCCCAGCATTTT
CDR3: CASSLRTGSGNQPQHF

J: TRBJ2-2
size: few
D: TRBD1
V: TRBV5-8
DNA: TGTGCCAGCAGCCTGAGGACAGGGGCGATGAACACCGGGGAGCTGTTTTTT
CDR3: CASSLRTGAMNTGELFF

J: TRBJ1-4
size: NA
D: TRBD1
V: TRBV2
DNA: TGTGCCAGCAGAGAGGCCAGGGGGCCGACTAATGAAAAACTGTTTTTT
CDR3: CASREARGPTNEKLFF

J: TRBJ1-3
size: NA
D: NA
V: TRBV19
DNA: TGTGCCAGTAGCATCAAGATCTCTGGAAACACCATATATTTT
CDR3: CASSIKISGNTIYF

J: TRBJ2-3
size: NA
D: NA
V: TRBV7-6
DNA: TGTGCCAGCAGCCGGAAAGGTTCGGACGACCCAGGCCCCACAGATACGCAGTATTTT
CDR3: CASSRKGSDDPGPTDTQYF

J: TRBJ1-5
size: NA
D: NA
V: TRBV4-1
DNA: TGCGCCAGCAGCCTAGGAGCACCTCGGGGCAATCAGCCCCAGCATTTT
CDR3: CASSLGAPRGNQPQHF